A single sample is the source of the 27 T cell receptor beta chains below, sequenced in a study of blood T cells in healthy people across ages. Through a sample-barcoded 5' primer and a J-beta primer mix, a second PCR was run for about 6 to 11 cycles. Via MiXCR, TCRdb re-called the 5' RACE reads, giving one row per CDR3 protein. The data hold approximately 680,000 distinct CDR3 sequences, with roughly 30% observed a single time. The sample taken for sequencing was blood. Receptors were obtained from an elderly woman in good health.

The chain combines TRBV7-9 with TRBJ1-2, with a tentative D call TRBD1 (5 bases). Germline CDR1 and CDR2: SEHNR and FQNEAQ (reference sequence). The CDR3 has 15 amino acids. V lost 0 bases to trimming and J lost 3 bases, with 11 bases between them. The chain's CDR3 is CASSLASPGDYGYTF. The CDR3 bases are TGTGCCAGCAGCTTAGCGTCTCCGGGGGACTATGGCTACACCTTC. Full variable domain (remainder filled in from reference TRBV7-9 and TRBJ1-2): DTGVSQNPRHKITKRGQNVTFRCDPISEHNRLYWYRQTLGQGPEFLTYFQNEAQLEKSRLLSDRFSAERPKGSFSTLEIQRTEQGDSAMYLCASSLASPGDYGYTFGSGTRLTVV.

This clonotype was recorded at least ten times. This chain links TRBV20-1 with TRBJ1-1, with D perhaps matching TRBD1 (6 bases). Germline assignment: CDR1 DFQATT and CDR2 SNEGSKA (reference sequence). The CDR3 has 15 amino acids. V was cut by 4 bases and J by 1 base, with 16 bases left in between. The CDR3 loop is CSATPGDRENTEAFF. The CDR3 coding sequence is TGCAGTGCTACGCCAGGGGATCGTGAGAACACTGAAGCTTTCTTT.

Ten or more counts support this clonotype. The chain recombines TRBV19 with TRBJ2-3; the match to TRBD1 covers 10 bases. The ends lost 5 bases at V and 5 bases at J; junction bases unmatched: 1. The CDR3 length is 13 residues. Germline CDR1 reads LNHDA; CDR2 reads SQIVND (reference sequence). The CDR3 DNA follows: TGTGCCAGTAGTGGGACAGGGGTAGATACGCAGTATTTT. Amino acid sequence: CASSGTGVDTQYF.

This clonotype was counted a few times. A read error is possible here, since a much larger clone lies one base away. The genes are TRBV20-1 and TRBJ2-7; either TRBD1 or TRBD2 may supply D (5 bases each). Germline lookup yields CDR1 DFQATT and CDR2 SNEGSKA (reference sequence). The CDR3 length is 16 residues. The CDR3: CSTRPMGVPGSYEQYF. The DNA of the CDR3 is TGCAGTACTAGACCTATGGGGGTTCCCGGGTCCTACGAGCAGTACTTC.

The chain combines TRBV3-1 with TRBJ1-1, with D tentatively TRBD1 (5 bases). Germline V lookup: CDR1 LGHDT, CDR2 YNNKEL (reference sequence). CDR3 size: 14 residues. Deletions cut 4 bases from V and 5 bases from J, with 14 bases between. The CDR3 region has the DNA TGTGCCAGCAGCCCGCGTACGACAGCGACTGAAGCTTTCTTT. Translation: CASSPRTTATEAFF.

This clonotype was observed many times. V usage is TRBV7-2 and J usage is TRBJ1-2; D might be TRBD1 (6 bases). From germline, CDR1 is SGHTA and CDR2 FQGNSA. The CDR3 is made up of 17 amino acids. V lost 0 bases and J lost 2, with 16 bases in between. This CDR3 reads CASSLARGAGRNYGYTF. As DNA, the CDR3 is TGTGCCAGCAGCTTAGCGCGGGGGGCCGGCAGAAACTATGGCTACACCTTC.

CDR3 nucleotide sequence: TGTGCCAGCAGTGAAGTCGTGACAGGGGGCCCAACCCTCCACTTT. It is translated as CASSEVVTGGPTLHF. This chain joins TRBV6-1 and TRBJ1-6, with TRBD1 identical over 10 bases. This CDR3 comprises 15 residues. V trimming: 1 base; J trimming: 14 bases; junction bases outside the gene matches: 8. Per germline, CDR1 MNHNS and CDR2 SASEGT.

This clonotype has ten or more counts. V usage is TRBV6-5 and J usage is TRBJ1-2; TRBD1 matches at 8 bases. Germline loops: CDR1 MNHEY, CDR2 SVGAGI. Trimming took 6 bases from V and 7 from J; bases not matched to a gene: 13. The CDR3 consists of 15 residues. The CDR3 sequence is CASRRLQGGQVGYTF. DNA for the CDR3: TGTGCCAGCAGGCGGTTACAGGGGGGGCAAGTTGGCTACACCTTC.

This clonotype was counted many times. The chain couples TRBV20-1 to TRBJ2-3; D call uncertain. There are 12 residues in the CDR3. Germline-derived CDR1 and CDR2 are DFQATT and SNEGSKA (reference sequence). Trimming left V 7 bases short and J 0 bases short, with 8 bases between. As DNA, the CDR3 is TGCAGTGGGTGGTACAGCACAGATACGCAGTATTTT. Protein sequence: CSGWYSTDTQYF.

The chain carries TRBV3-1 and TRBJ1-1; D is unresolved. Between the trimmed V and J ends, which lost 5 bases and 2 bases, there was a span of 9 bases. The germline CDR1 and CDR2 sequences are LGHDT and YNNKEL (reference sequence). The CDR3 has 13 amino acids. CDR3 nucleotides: TGTGCCAGCAGCAAAGCTGGCAACACTGAAGCTTTCTTT. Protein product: CASSKAGNTEAFF.

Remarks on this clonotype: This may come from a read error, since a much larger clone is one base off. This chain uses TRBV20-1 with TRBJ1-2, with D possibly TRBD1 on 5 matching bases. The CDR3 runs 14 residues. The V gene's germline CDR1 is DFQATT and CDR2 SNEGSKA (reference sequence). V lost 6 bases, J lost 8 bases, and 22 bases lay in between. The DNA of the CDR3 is TGCAGTGCCAGAAGTACCAGGGTTGAAAGGGGCTACACCTTC. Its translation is CSARSTRVERGYTF.

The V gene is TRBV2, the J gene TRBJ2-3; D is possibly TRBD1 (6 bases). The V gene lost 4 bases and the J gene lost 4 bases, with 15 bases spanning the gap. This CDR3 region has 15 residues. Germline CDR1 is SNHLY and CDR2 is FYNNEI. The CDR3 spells CASSGLNQGSDTQYF. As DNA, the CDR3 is TGTGCCAGCAGTGGCCTAAACCAGGGGTCAGATACGCAGTATTTT. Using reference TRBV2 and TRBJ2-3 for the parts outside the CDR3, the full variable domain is EPEVTQTPSHQVTQMGQEVILRCVPISNHLYFYWYRQILGQKVEFLVSFYNNEISEKSEIFDDQFSVERPDGSNFTLKIRSTKLEDSAMYFCASSGLNQGSDTQYFGPGTRLTVL.

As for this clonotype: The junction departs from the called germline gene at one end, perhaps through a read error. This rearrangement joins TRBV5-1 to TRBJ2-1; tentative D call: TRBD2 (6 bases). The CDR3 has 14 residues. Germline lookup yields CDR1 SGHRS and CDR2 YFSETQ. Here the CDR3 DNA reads TGTGCCAGCACATGGGACTTATCCTGCAATGAGCAGTTCTTC. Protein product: CASTWDLSCNEQFF.

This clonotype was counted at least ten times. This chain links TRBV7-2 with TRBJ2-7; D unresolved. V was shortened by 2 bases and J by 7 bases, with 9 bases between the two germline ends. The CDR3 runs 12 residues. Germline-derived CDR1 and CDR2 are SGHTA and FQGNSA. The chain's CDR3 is CASSLLMNEQYF. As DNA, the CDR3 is TGTGCCAGCAGCTTACTAATGAATGAGCAGTACTTC.

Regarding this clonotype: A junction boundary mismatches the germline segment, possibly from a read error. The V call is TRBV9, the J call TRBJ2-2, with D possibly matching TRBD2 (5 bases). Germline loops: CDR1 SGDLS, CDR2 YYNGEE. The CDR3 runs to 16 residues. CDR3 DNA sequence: TGTGCCAGCAGCGTAGAGGTGACGGATAACACCGGGGAGCGGTTTTTT. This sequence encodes CASSVEVTDNTGERFF.

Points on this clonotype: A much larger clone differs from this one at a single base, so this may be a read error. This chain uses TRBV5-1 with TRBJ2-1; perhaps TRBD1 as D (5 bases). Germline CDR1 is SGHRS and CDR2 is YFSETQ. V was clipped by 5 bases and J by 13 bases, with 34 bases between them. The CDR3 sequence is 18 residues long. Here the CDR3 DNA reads TGCGCCAGCAGTCTTCCTACCTGGAGTCAGACAGTTCAAGAGACCCAGTTCTTC. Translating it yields CASSLPTWSQTVQETQFF.

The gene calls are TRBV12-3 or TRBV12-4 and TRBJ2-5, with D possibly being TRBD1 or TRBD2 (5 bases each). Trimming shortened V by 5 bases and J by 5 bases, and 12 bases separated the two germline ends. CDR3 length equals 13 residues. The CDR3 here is CASSRDHGETQYF. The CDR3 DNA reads TGTGCCAGCAGTCGGGACCATGGGGAGACCCAGTACTTC.

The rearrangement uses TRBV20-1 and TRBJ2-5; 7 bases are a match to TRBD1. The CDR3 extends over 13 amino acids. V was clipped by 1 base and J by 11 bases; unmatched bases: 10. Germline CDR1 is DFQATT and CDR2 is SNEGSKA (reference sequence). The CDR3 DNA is TGCAGTGCTAGAGTGGGACAGATTGAGGAGCAGTACTTC. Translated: CSARVGQIEEQYF.

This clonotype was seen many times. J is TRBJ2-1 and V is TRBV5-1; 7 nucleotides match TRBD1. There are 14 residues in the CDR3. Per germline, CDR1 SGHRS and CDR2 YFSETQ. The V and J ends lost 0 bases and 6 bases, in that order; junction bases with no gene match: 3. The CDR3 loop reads CASSLDRGSNEQFF. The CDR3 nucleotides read TGCGCCAGCAGCTTGGACAGGGGCAGCAATGAGCAGTTCTTC.

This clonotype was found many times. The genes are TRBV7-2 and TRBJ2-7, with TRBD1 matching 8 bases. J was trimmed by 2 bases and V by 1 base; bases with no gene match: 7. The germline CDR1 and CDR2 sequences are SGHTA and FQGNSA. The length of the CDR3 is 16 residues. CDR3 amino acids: CASSLDATGVAYEQYF. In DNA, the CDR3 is TGTGCCAGCAGCTTAGATGCGACAGGGGTGGCCTACGAGCAGTACTTC.

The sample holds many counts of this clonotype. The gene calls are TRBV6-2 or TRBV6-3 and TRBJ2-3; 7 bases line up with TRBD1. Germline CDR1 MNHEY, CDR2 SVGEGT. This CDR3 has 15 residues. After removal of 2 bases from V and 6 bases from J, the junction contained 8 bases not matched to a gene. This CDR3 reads CASSYGWTGPDTQYF. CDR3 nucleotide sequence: TGTGCCAGCAGTTACGGTTGGACAGGCCCGGATACGCAGTATTTT.

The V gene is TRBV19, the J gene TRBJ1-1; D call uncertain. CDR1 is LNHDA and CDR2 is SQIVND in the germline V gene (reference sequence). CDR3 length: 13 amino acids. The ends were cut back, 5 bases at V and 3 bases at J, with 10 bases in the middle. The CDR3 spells CASSLSRYTEAFF. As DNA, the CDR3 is TGTGCCAGTAGTCTATCTAGGTACACTGAAGCTTTCTTT.

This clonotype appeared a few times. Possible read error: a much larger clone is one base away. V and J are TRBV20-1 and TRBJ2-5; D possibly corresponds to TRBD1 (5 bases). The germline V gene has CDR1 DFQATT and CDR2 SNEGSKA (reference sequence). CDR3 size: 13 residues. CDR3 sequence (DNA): TGCAGTGCTAGAGTGGTGGGGCAAGAGGCCCAGTACTTC. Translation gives CSARVVGQEAQYF.

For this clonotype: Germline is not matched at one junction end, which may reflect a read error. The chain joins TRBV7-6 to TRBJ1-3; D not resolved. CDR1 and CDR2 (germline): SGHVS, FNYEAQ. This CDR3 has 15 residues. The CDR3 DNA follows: TGTGCCAGCAGCTTAAGCCGTGCCTCTGGAAACACCAGATATTTT. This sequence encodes CASSLSRASGNTRYF. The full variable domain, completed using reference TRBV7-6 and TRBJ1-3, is GAGVSQSPRYKVTKRGQDVALRCDPISGHVSLYWYRQALGQGPEFLTYFNYEAQQDKSGLPNDRFSAERPEGSISTLTIQRTEQRDSAMYRCASSLSRASGNTRYFGEGSWLTVV.

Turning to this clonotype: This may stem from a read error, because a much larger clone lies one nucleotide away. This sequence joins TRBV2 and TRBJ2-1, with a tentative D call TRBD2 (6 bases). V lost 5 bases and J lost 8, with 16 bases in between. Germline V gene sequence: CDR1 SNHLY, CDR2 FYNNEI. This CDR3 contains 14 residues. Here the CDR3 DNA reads TGTGCCAGCAGTACGATAGGACCGGGGGATGAGCAGTTCTTC. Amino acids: CASSTIGPGDEQFF.

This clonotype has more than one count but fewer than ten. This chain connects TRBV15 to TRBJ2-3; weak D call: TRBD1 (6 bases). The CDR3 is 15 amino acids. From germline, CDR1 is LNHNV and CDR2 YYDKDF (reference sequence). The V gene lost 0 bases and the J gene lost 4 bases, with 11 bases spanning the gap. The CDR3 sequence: CATSRESGAPDTQYF. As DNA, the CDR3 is TGTGCCACCAGCAGAGAGTCAGGGGCCCCAGATACGCAGTATTTT.

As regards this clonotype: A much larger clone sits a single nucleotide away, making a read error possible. CDR3 DNA: TGTGCCGGCAGCTACAGGGCAGACCGAGAGACCCAGTACTTC. Its protein is CAGSYRADRETQYF. This chain uses TRBV7-8 with TRBJ2-5; D perhaps matches TRBD1 (6 bases). The CDR3 is made up of 14 amino acids. Per germline, CDR1 SGHVS and CDR2 FQNEAQ.